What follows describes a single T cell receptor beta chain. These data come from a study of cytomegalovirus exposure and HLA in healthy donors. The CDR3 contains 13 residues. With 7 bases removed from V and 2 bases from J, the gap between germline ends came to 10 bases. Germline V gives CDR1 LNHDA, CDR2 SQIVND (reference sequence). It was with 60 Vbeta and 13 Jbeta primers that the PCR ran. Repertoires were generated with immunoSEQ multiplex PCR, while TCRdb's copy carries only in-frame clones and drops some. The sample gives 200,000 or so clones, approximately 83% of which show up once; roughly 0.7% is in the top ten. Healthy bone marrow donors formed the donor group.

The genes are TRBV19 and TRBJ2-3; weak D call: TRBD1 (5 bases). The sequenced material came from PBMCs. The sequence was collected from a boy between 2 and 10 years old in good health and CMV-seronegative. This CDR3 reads CASTRQNTDTQYF. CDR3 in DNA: TGTGCCAGTACCCGACAGAACACAGATACGCAGTATTTT.